The T cell receptor (beta chain) under discussion was sequenced for a study of T cells expressing NK-cell markers (dated by TCRdb to 2018 to 2020). Regarding the study in general: In sorted CD3+CD56+NKG2C+, CD3+CD56+NKG2C- and CD3+CD56-NKG2C+ T-cell subsets from several donors, TCR beta-chain repertoires were profiled. Seven of the eight sequenced donors were HCMV-seropositive and one was HCMV-seronegative. The study sequenced eight donors, all healthy volunteers chosen at random: three men and five women. Sequencing of the libraries produced 2 x 150 bp reads on Illumina HiSeq 2000/2500, MiSeq or NextSeq. What the research found in general, with its limitations: In over five donors, the dominant CD3+CD56+NKG2C+ clonotypes were found to rank among the top 10 CD8+ clonotypes and to make up 1.0-7.0% of CD8+ T cells. Whether the expanded NKG2C-expressing T cell clones were specific for HCMV antigens was left unclear. Those dominant clonotypes were again the most abundant among CD3+CD56-NKG2C+ cells in a few donors, at roughly 25-65%.

HCMV serostatus was determined by detecting HCMV-specific IgG in serum with a commercial ELISA kit. Peripheral blood mononuclear cells were isolated from blood by Ficoll density gradient centrifugation. The reads were generated on an Illumina HiSeq 2000. 5'RACE template switching, by which a universal primer site and unique molecular identifiers were added, was used to make TCR beta cDNA libraries. Synthesis of cDNA was primed from the TCR beta constant segment and was followed by two consecutive PCR amplification steps. Processing in the source paper ran as follows. MIGEC was used to demultiplex reads and group the reads by UMI, and MiTCR was used to assemble and quantify clonotypes. To remove erroneous sequences, TCR cDNA sequences were retained only when supported by two or more reads. Downstream repertoire analysis used the tcR package, and clonotypes were matched across fractions by CDR3 nucleotide sequence plus V segment. VDJmatch was used to annotate antigen specificity against VDJdb, with one amino acid substitution in CDR3 allowed. The reads were reprocessed in TCRdb, with one entry per CDR3 protein sequence and no accompanying DNA. The V and J calls shown here were made by TCRdb, not taken from the authors' results. The table for this sample records roughly 350,000 distinct CDR3 sequences. Of the sample, around 5% falls within the top ten clones.

Concerning this clonotype: Its binding antigen is unknown.

CDR1 is given as SGHRS and CDR2 as YFSETQ, both from the germline V gene. The CDR3 numbers 17 residues from cysteine through phenylalanine. No DNA accompanies this entry. The sequence links TRBV5-1 to TRBJ2-6; TCRdb calls TRBD1, which cannot be checked without DNA. The receptor comes from a man aged 18 to 69 in good health. Material: blood T cells: a sorted CD56 or NKG2C T cell subset, CD4+ or CD8+ T cells, or bulk PBMC T cells (not recorded which). The CDR3 protein sequence reads: CASRVGAALSGANVLTF.